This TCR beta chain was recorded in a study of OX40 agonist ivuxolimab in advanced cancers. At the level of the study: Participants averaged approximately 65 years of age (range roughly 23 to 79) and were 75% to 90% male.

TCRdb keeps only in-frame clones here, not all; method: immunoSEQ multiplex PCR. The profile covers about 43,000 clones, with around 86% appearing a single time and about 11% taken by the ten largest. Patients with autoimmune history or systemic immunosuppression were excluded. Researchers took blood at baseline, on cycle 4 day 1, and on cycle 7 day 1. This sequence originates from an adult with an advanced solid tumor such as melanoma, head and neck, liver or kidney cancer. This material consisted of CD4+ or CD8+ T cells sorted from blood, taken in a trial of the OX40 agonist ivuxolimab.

The CDR3 DNA follows: TGTGCCAGCAGCCGACTAGCTGGGAATGAGCAGTTCTTC. Translation: CASSRLAGNEQFF. The V gene is TRBV13, the J gene TRBJ2-1, with 7 bases lining up with TRBD2. The CDR3 is 13 residues long. Germline values: CDR1 PRHDT, CDR2 FYEKMQ (reference sequence). V lost 5 bases, J lost 7 bases, and 5 bases stayed unmatched.